The 23 T cell receptor beta chains given below trace back to one sample, sequenced in a study of T cells in localized non-small cell lung cancer. TCRdb keeps only in-frame clones here, not all; method: immunoSEQ multiplex PCR. This table has some 570 clones, about 32% appearing once. This specimen was normal lung tissue next to the tumor, taken before any cancer treatment. The source of these receptors is a man aged 35-69 years with stage I lung adenocarcinoma.

The rearrangement uses TRBV6-8 and TRBJ1-1; tentative D call: TRBD1 (5 bases). V lost 10 bases to trimming and J lost 4 bases, with 25 bases between them. The CDR3 is 16 residues long. Germline V CDR1 and CDR2: MNHGY, SAAAGT. CDR3 amino acids: CAIRTARGRPGTEAFF. DNA for the CDR3: TGTGCCATCAGGACGGCACGGGGCAGGCCGGGCACTGAAGCTTTCTTT.

In this sample, this clone is large. V usage is TRBV11-3 and J usage is TRBJ2-1; possibly TRBD2 for D (5 bases). V gave up 5 bases and J gave up 7 bases, with 21 bases separating them. CDR1 and CDR2 (germline): SGHNT, YENEEA. This CDR3 has 16 residues. The CDR3 here is CASSTALGSARNEQFF. CDR3 DNA: TGTGCCAGCAGCACCGCGTTGGGTAGCGCGAGAAATGAGCAGTTCTTC.

This clone was seen only a few times. The chain is built from TRBV6-8 and TRBJ2-5; D may correspond to TRBD1 or TRBD2 (6 bases each). The CDR3 runs 13 residues. The germline gives CDR1 MNHGY, CDR2 SAAAGT. V lost 7 bases and J 5 bases, leaving 14 bases between the germline ends. This CDR3 reads CASNRGLGETQYF. The CDR3 nucleotides are TGTGCCAGCAACCGGGGGCTAGGGGAGACCCAGTACTTC.

This chain links TRBV11-3 with TRBJ1-4; D not resolved. V was clipped by 5 bases and J by 2 bases, with 12 bases between them. The CDR3 runs to 15 residues. Germline V gives CDR1 SGHNT, CDR2 YENEEA. The CDR3 sequence is CASSQAGLTNEKLFF. In nucleotides, the CDR3 is TGTGCCAGCAGCCAGGCCGGACTGACTAATGAAAAACTGTTTTTT. Using reference TRBV11-3 and TRBJ1-4 for the parts outside the CDR3, the full variable domain is EAGVVQSPRYKIIEKKQPVAFWCNPISGHNTLYWYLQNLGQGPELLIRYENEEAVDDSQLPKDRFSAERLKGVDSTLKIQPAELGDSAVYLCASSQAGLTNEKLFFGSGTQLSVL.

A word on this clone: Germline is not matched at one junction end, which may reflect a read error. V usage is TRBV19 and J usage is TRBJ1-1; 7 bases map to TRBD1. Per germline, CDR1 LNHDA and CDR2 SQIVND (reference sequence). The CDR3 is made up of 14 amino acids. The CDR3 spells CASSTTGRGTKAFF. The CDR3 DNA is TGTGCCAGTAGTACGACAGGGAGGGGCACTAAAGCTTTCTTT.

V gene TRBV30 combines with J gene TRBJ2-6; 7 bases match TRBD1. J gave up 6 bases and V 0 bases, and 2 bases lay outside the gene matches. From germline, CDR1 is GTSNPN and CDR2 SVGIG (reference sequence). The CDR3 is made up of 14 amino acids. The CDR3 DNA sequence: TGTGCCTGGAGTGTGACAGGGCTGGCCAACGTCCTGACTTTC. Translated: CAWSVTGLANVLTF.

This rearrangement joins TRBV18 to TRBJ1-1; the D is unclear. V dropped 1 base and J dropped 1 base, with 1 base sitting between them. The length of the CDR3 is 12 residues. Germline lookup yields CDR1 KGHSH and CDR2 LQKENI. The CDR3 is CASSPRNTEAFF. As DNA, the CDR3 is TGTGCCAGCTCACCACGGAACACTGAAGCTTTCTTT.

V usage is TRBV19 and J usage is TRBJ1-1; 7 bases are a match to TRBD1. J was trimmed by 2 bases and V by 7 bases; bases with no gene match: 10. The CDR3 covers 15 residues. Per the germline V gene, CDR1 is LNHDA and CDR2 is SQIVND (reference sequence). The CDR3 nucleotides read TGTGCCAGTAATGAACGGGGACAGTTTAACACTGAAGCTTTCTTT. Protein product: CASNERGQFNTEAFF.

The chain carries TRBV29-1 and TRBJ2-5, with TRBD2 identical over 10 bases. Looked up from germline, CDR1 is SQVTM and CDR2 is ANQGSEA. Germline trimming cut 5 bases from V and 0 bases from J; bases unmatched to any gene: 3. The CDR3 spans 14 residues. The CDR3 DNA reads as TGCAGCGTTCGTAGCGGGGGGTACCAAGAGACCCAGTACTTC. Encoded protein: CSVRSGGYQETQYF.

The genes are TRBV14 and TRBJ1-3; weak D call: TRBD1 (5 bases). This CDR3 region has 16 residues. CDR1 SGHDN and CDR2 FVKESK come from the germline V gene. Trimming left V 4 bases short and J 1 base short, with 14 bases between. CDR3 DNA sequence: TGTGCCAGCAGCCCGAGAAGGGGATCTTCTGGAAACACCATATATTTT. As protein: CASSPRRGSSGNTIYF.

The rearrangement joins TRBV19 to TRBJ2-7, with a possible D match to TRBD2 (5 bases). Germline assignment: CDR1 LNHDA and CDR2 SQIVND (reference sequence). Trimming took 3 bases from V and 9 from J, leaving 18 bases between them. This CDR3 is 14 amino acids long. CDR3 sequence (DNA): TGTGCCAGTAGTATGTCAGCGGAATCCCCGCGGCAGTACTTC. Translated, it gives CASSMSAESPRQYF.

This clone was detected only a few times. This sequence joins TRBV6-8 and TRBJ2-3; 12 nucleotides line up with TRBD2. Trimming removed 2 bases from V and 2 bases from J; junction bases left unmatched: 2. This CDR3 comprises 16 residues. CDR1 and CDR2 (germline): MNHGY, SAAAGT. The CDR3 nucleotides read TGTGCCAGCAGTTACGGACTAGCGGGGCACACAGATACGCAGTATTTT. Its translation: CASSYGLAGHTDTQYF.

This clone is termed medium-sized. This chain joins TRBV9 and TRBJ2-5; 13 nucleotides line up with TRBD2. Germline-derived CDR1 and CDR2 are SGDLS and YYNGEE. V lost 4 bases and J lost 2; bases outside the gene matches: 11. The CDR3 length is 18 residues. The CDR3 here is CASSSPRTSGGAQETQYF. The CDR3 DNA reads TGTGCCAGCAGCTCCCCCCGGACTAGCGGGGGCGCACAAGAGACCCAGTACTTC.

The V and J genes are TRBV6-8 and TRBJ2-3; 7 nucleotides match TRBD1. After removal of 5 bases from V and 6 bases from J, the junction contained 11 bases not matched to a gene. Germline CDR1 is MNHGY and CDR2 is SAAAGT. This CDR3 comprises 15 residues. This CDR3 is CASSAETGKGDTQYF. DNA for the CDR3: TGTGCCAGCAGTGCGGAGACAGGGAAGGGGGATACGCAGTATTTT.

CDR3 residues: CASSPKFGEPNYGYTF. The CDR3 DNA is TGTGCCAGCAGCCCCAAGTTTGGGGAACCTAACTATGGCTACACCTTC. The chain has TRBV14 and TRBJ1-2; D unresolved. Germline loops: CDR1 SGHDN, CDR2 FVKESK. Trimming removed 4 bases at V and 0 bases at J, with 15 bases between. CDR3 length: 16 amino acids. The whole variable domain, filled in from reference TRBV14 and TRBJ1-2, reads EAGVTQFPSHSVIEKGQTVTLRCDPISGHDNLYWYRRVMGKEIKFLLHFVKESKQDESGMPNNRFLAERTGGTYSTLKVQPAELEDSGVYFCASSPKFGEPNYGYTFGSGTRLTVV.

This clone was found a few times. This chain connects TRBV9 to TRBJ2-5, with D possibly being TRBD2 (5 bases). This CDR3 comprises 15 residues. Between the trimmed V and J ends, which lost 5 bases and 2 bases, there was a span of 16 bases. Looked up from germline, CDR1 is SGDLS and CDR2 is YYNGEE. The CDR3 DNA follows: TGTGCCAGCAGTCCGGGAACCCAGCCGCAAGAGACCCAGTACTTC. Amino acid sequence: CASSPGTQPQETQYF.

This clone was observed a single time. This chain connects TRBV29-1 to TRBJ1-2, with 9 bases aligning to TRBD1. CDR1 SQVTM and CDR2 ANQGSEA come from the germline V gene. Germline trimming cut 6 bases from V and 8 bases from J; bases unmatched to any gene: 10. This CDR3 region has 13 residues. In DNA, the CDR3 is TGCAGCGTACACACAGGGGGCCTAGGAGGCTACACCTTC. Its protein is CSVHTGGLGGYTF.

The chain recombines TRBV19 with TRBJ1-2, with a weak D call TRBD1 (5 bases). Per germline, CDR1 LNHDA and CDR2 SQIVND (reference sequence). This CDR3 has 16 amino acids. The V gene lost 4 bases and the J gene lost 6 bases, with 21 bases spanning the gap. The CDR3 region is CASSTLQTVPGNGYTF. The DNA of the CDR3 is TGTGCCAGTAGTACTCTTCAGACAGTCCCGGGAAATGGCTACACCTTC.

The gene calls are TRBV10-1 and TRBJ1-1; D might be TRBD1 (5 bases). The germline V gene encodes CDR1 WNHNN and CDR2 SYGVQD (reference sequence). The CDR3 runs 14 residues. V gave up 3 bases and J gave up 4 bases, with 12 bases separating them. In DNA form, the CDR3 reads TGCGCCAGCAGTGAAAGGACAATCAGCACTGAAGCTTTCTTT. This sequence encodes CASSERTISTEAFF.

This clone is medium-sized. V gene TRBV9 combines with J gene TRBJ2-5; D might be TRBD1 (6 bases). This CDR3 contains 14 residues. From germline, CDR1 is SGDLS and CDR2 YYNGEE. Trimming shortened V by 5 bases and J by 1 base, and 12 bases separated the two germline ends. CDR3 loop: CASSLMGAQETQYF. The DNA for the CDR3 is TGTGCCAGCAGTCTTATGGGGGCCCAAGAGACCCAGTACTTC.

The chain combines TRBV19 with TRBJ1-1; D possibly corresponds to TRBD1 (5 bases). The CDR3 covers 14 residues. Trimming removed 5 bases from V and 11 bases from J, with 21 bases in between. In germline, CDR1 is LNHDA, CDR2 SQIVND (reference sequence). CDR3 region: CASSGQNMGFRAFF. CDR3 bases: TGTGCCAGTAGTGGACAAAATATGGGTTTTAGGGCTTTCTTT.

This clone rates as hyperexpanded (1% or more). V and J are TRBV11-3 and TRBJ1-4; 7 bases align to TRBD1. The CDR3 loop spans 16 amino acids. The trim removed 0 bases at V and 11 bases at J, leaving 12 bases unmatched. CDR1 is SGHNT and CDR2 is YENEEA in the germline V gene. CDR3 DNA: TGTGCCAGCAGCTTAGATCTAGGGGACAGCCCACGGAAACTGTTTTTT. Translating gives CASSLDLGDSPRKLFF.

This clone appeared a few times. The chain couples TRBV15 to TRBJ1-1, with D tentatively TRBD1 (5 bases). V was pared by 0 bases and J by 0 bases, with 11 bases between. Looked up from germline, CDR1 is LNHNV and CDR2 is YYDKDF (reference sequence). This CDR3 region has 16 residues. The CDR3 nucleotides read TGTGCCACCAGCAGAGAGACAGATAACATGAACACTGAAGCTTTCTTT. Protein product: CATSRETDNMNTEAFF. Looking up the rest from reference TRBV15 and TRBJ1-1 gives the full variable domain: DAMVIQNPRYQVTQFGKPVTLSCSQTLNHNVMYWYQQKSSQAPKLLFHYYDKDFNNEADTPDNFQSRRPNTSFCFLDIRSPGLGDTAMYLCATSRETDNMNTEAFFGQGTRLTVV.